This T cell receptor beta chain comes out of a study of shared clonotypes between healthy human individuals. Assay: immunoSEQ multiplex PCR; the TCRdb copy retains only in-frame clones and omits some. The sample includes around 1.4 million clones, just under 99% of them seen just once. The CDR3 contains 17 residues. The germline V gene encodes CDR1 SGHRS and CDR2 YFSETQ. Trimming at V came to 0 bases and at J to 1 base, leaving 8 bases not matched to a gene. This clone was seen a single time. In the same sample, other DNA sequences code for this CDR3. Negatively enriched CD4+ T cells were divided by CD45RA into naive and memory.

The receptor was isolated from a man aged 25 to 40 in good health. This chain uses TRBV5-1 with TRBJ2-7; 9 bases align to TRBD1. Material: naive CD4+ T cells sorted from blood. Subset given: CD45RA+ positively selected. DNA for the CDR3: TGCGCCAGCAGCTTGGGGAGGCGGGACAGGGTTTCCTACGAGCAGTACTTC. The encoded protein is CASSLGRRDRVSYEQYF.